This paragraph reports one T cell receptor (beta chain). The antigen is unknown. Germline V gene data show CDR1 as SEHNR and CDR2 as FQNEAQ (reference sequence). The CDR3 totals 16 residues. V gave up 1 base and J gave up 0 bases, with 11 bases separating them. Genomic DNA came from blood regulatory T cells gated CD4+ CD25-high CD127-low. This sample was included in a study of regulatory and conventional T cells in RAG deficiency. Findings of the study overall: Shannon entropy was markedly lower and Simpson indices higher in RAG-deficient patients than control T-cell subsets.

The protocol was immunoSEQ multiplex PCR, while the TCRdb copy is restricted to in-frame clones and leaves out a portion. The sample records some 20,000 clones, roughly 86% being singletons. The data were also submitted as part of a second study, on regulatory T cells. Per that paper: Primers: 52 TRBV forward and 13 TRBJ reverse.

The V and J genes are TRBV7-9 and TRBJ2-3; TRBD2 is a possible D gene (5 bases). This clonotype originated in a human donor in good health. Sequenced input: Tregs sorted from blood. The CDR3 nucleotides read TGTGCCAGCAGCTTAGATCAGCGGCCAAGCACAGATACGCAGTATTTT. Translation gives CASSLDQRPSTDTQYF.